A single sample is the source of the 29 T cell receptor beta chains below, sequenced in a study of PD-L1 blockade in urothelial cancer. Assay used: immunoSEQ multiplex PCR; TCRdb lists only in-frame clones, some missing. The table includes roughly 45,000 clones, over 75% detected once. Noted time point: pretreatment peripheral blood. The specimen was PBMCs, collected around atezolizumab (anti-PD-L1) treatment. These receptors all stem from a man in his sixties with urothelial cancer.

This chain connects TRBV4-1 to TRBJ2-3; 10 bases are shared with TRBD2. The CDR3 length is 16 residues. Germline V lookup: CDR1 MGHRA, CDR2 YSYEKL. J lost 0 bases, V lost 4 bases, and 4 bases had no gene match. CDR3 in amino acids: CASSRGLADSTDTQYF. The CDR3 DNA follows: TGCGCCAGCAGCCGCGGACTAGCGGATAGCACAGATACGCAGTATTTT.

V gene TRBV28 combines with J gene TRBJ1-6; possibly TRBD1 for D (6 bases). The germline V and J ends were trimmed by 6 bases and 7 bases, with 13 bases remaining between them. The CDR3 covers 14 residues. Per germline, CDR1 MDHEN and CDR2 SYDVKM. The CDR3 DNA sequence: TGTGCCAGCAGCCCTGGACAGCAAAATTCACCCCTCCACTTT. It yields the protein CASSPGQQNSPLHF.

The gene calls are TRBV7-2 and TRBJ2-7; TRBD2 might be the D (5 bases). The V end was cut by 1 base, the J end by 0 bases, with 10 bases between. Germline CDR1 SGHTA, CDR2 FQGNSA. CDR3 length: 15 residues. The CDR3 here is CASSLDGLASYEQYF. In DNA form, the CDR3 reads TGTGCCAGCAGCTTAGATGGGCTAGCCTCCTACGAGCAGTACTTC.

The V and J genes are TRBV20-1 and TRBJ2-7, with D unclear. Germline CDR1 reads DFQATT; CDR2 reads SNEGSKA (reference sequence). The CDR3 runs 11 residues. Trimming removed 5 bases at V and 4 bases at J, with 9 bases between. The chain's CDR3 is CSALSEYEQYF. CDR3 nucleotides: TGCAGTGCTCTCTCGGAGTACGAGCAGTACTTC.

The chain couples TRBV11-2 to TRBJ1-3, with D unclear. The V gene's germline CDR1 is SGHAT and CDR2 FQNNGV. There are 15 residues in the CDR3. Trimming cost V 1 base and J 4 bases, with 11 bases left between them. CDR3: CASSLGSVAGNTIYF. CDR3 coding DNA: TGTGCCAGCAGCTTAGGGTCGGTAGCAGGAAACACCATATATTTT. Supplemented by reference TRBV11-2 and TRBJ1-3, the full variable domain reads EAGVAQSPRYKIIEKRQSVAFWCNPISGHATLYWYQQILGQGPKLLIQFQNNGVVDDSQLPKDRFSAERLKGVDSTLKIQPAKLEDSAVYLCASSLGSVAGNTIYFGEGSWLTVV.

The chain recombines TRBV5-1 with TRBJ2-7; D is undetermined. Germline loops: CDR1 SGHRS, CDR2 YFSETQ. Trimming removed 2 bases from V and 0 bases from J, with 9 bases in between. This CDR3 is 14 amino acids long. For the CDR3, the DNA is TGCGCCAGCAGCTTTGGGCGATACTCCTACGAGCAGTACTTC. As protein: CASSFGRYSYEQYF.

This chain joins TRBV4-2 and TRBJ2-6, with D perhaps matching TRBD2 (6 bases). The V gene lost 4 bases and the J gene lost 0 bases, with 16 bases spanning the gap. Germline CDR1 LGHNA, CDR2 YNFKEQ. CDR3 length equals 18 residues. CDR3 in amino acids: CASSLDAAGGSGANVLTF. DNA for the CDR3: TGTGCCAGCAGCCTTGATGCCGCCGGGGGCTCTGGGGCCAACGTCCTGACTTTC.

This clone ranks as medium-sized. The chain uses TRBV4-1 and TRBJ2-7; D remains ambiguous. The ends were cut back, 5 bases at V and 2 bases at J, with 10 bases in the middle. The CDR3 length is 13 residues. Per germline, CDR1 MGHRA and CDR2 YSYEKL. CDR3 sequence (DNA): TGCGCCAGCAGCTGGGCAGCAACCTACGAGCAGTACTTC. Its translation: CASSWAATYEQYF.

The chain combines TRBV5-1 with TRBJ2-7, with 8 bases identical to TRBD1. The junction had 7 bases not matched to a gene; V was cut back by 4 bases and J by 1 base. CDR3 size: 15 residues. From germline, CDR1 is SGHRS and CDR2 YFSETQ. The CDR3 DNA reads TGCGCCAGCAGCAACCAGAGGACAGGGTCCTACGAGCAGTACTTC. As protein: CASSNQRTGSYEQYF.

The rearrangement links TRBV7-2 to TRBJ1-2; the D gene is possibly TRBD1 (6 bases). The CDR3 runs to 13 residues. Germline assignment: CDR1 SGHTA and CDR2 FQGNSA. The V end was cut by 5 bases, the J end by 2 bases, with 9 bases between. CDR3 coding DNA: TGTGCCAGCAGCCCTGACAGGAACTATGGCTACACCTTC. This gives the protein CASSPDRNYGYTF.

This chain connects TRBV27 to TRBJ1-2; TRBD1 aligns across 8 bases. Germline CDR1 and CDR2: MNHEY and SMNVEV (reference sequence). CDR3 size: 13 residues. V dropped 6 bases and J dropped 6; count of bases not matched to a gene: 6. This CDR3 reads CASSQTGENGYTF. DNA for the CDR3: TGTGCCAGCAGCCAGACAGGGGAGAATGGCTACACCTTC.

The chain is built from TRBV4-2 and TRBJ1-2; no clear D. The CDR3 extends over 15 amino acids. Trimming removed 0 bases at V and 0 bases at J, with 8 bases between. Germline values: CDR1 LGHNA, CDR2 YNFKEQ. The CDR3 sequence is CASSQERSSNYGYTF. The CDR3, as DNA: TGTGCCAGCAGCCAAGAGCGGTCCTCTAACTATGGCTACACCTTC.

The chain couples TRBV10-3 to TRBJ1-5; D gene ambiguous. CDR3 length: 14 residues. V gave up 0 bases and J gave up 6 bases, with 9 bases separating them. Germline CDR1 and CDR2: ENHRY and SYGVKD. The CDR3 loop reads CAISESPVGQPQHF. CDR3 nucleotides: TGTGCCATCAGTGAGTCGCCGGTCGGTCAGCCCCAGCATTTT.

The V and J genes are TRBV28 and TRBJ1-6, with a tentative D call TRBD1 (5 bases). Germline V gene data show CDR1 as MDHEN and CDR2 as SYDVKM. The V end lost 6 bases, the J end lost 1 base, and 19 bases lay between the germline ends. The length of the CDR3 is 18 residues. CDR3 DNA sequence: TGTGCCAGCAGCATATCCTTGGGGCTGGGGTCCTATAATTCACCCCTCCACTTT. This gives the protein CASSISLGLGSYNSPLHF.

The chain carries TRBV28 and TRBJ2-7, with D uncertain. CDR3 length equals 11 residues. V lost 5 bases and J lost 5, with 7 bases in between. Germline V CDR1 and CDR2: MDHEN, SYDVKM. CDR3 in amino acids: CASSIIDEQYF. The CDR3 DNA is TGTGCCAGCAGTATAATAGACGAGCAGTACTTC.

This clone appeared once. V usage is TRBV19 and J usage is TRBJ2-7; TRBD1 aligns across 9 bases. This CDR3 is built from 16 residues. Germline V lookup: CDR1 LNHDA, CDR2 SQIVND (reference sequence). The V gene end was trimmed by 1 base and the J gene end by 1 base; junction bases not matched to a gene: 5. CDR3 residues: CASSIGGTGLSYEQYF. The DNA of the CDR3 is TGTGCCAGTAGTATAGGTGGGACAGGGTTATCCTACGAGCAGTACTTC. The variable domain in full, completed from reference TRBV19 and TRBJ2-7, reads DGGITQSPKYLFRKEGQNVTLSCEQNLNHDAMYWYRQDPGQGLRLIYYSQIVNDFQKGDIAEGYSVSREKKESFPLTVTSAQKNPTAFYLCASSIGGTGLSYEQYFGPGTRLTVT.

The chain is built from TRBV6-6 and TRBJ2-7; 7 positions match TRBD2. Trimming cost V 8 bases and J 4 bases; bases outside gene matches: 14. Germline CDR1 reads MNHNY; CDR2 reads SVGAGI (reference sequence). CDR3 length equals 15 residues. The CDR3, as DNA: TGTGCCAGCCTCCGGGGGACGGTGCGGGAGTACGAGCAGTACTTC. This gives the protein CASLRGTVREYEQYF.

The chain combines TRBV10-3 with TRBJ1-4; D may be TRBD1 (6 bases). The CDR3 is 14 residues long. CDR1 is ENHRY, CDR2 SYGVKD, per germline. The V end was cut by 2 bases, the J end by 4 bases, with 8 bases between. CDR3 nucleotides: TGTGCCATCAGTGAGGGACAGTTTAATGAAAAACTGTTTTTT. This gives the protein CAISEGQFNEKLFF.

This chain links TRBV10-1 with TRBJ2-2; weak D call: TRBD1 (6 bases). V lost 1 base to trimming and J lost 6 bases, with 9 bases between them. Germline CDR1 WNHNN, CDR2 SYGVQD (reference sequence). This CDR3 contains 14 residues. CDR3 nucleotides: TGCGCCAGCAGTGAGTACAGGGACGCCGGGGAGCTGTTTTTT. It is translated as CASSEYRDAGELFF.

The gene calls are TRBV5-1 and TRBJ2-5; TRBD2 agrees at 8 bases. The germline gives CDR1 SGHRS, CDR2 YFSETQ. The CDR3 is 15 residues long. The V and J ends lost 3 bases and 5 bases, in that order; junction bases with no gene match: 9. The CDR3 spells CASSSGTRDGETQYF. The CDR3 DNA reads as TGCGCCAGCAGCTCTGGGACTAGGGATGGGGAGACCCAGTACTTC. Variable domain in full (rest from reference TRBV5-1 and TRBJ2-5): KAGVTQTPRYLIKTRGQQVTLSCSPISGHRSVSWYQQTPGQGLQFLFEYFSETQRNKGNFPGRFSGRQFSNSRSEMNVSTLELGDSALYLCASSSGTRDGETQYFGPGTRLLVL.

The rearrangement joins TRBV30 to TRBJ1-1; the D gene is possibly TRBD1 (6 bases). CDR3 size: 13 residues. V was clipped by 5 bases and J by 2 bases, with 12 bases between them. Germline V gives CDR1 GTSNPN, CDR2 SVGIG (reference sequence). The CDR3 loop reads CAWSKGGNTEAFF. The CDR3 nucleotides read TGTGCCTGGTCGAAAGGGGGAAACACTGAAGCTTTCTTT.

J is TRBJ2-1 and V is TRBV7-9; 7 bases fit TRBD1. Losses at the gene ends were 5 bases for V and 7 bases for J; bases not matched to a gene: 5. The CDR3 runs 13 residues. Germline V CDR1 and CDR2: SEHNR, FQNEAQ (reference sequence). CDR3 DNA sequence: TGTGCCAGCAGCACAGGGACAGCTAATGAGCAGTTCTTC. Translating it yields CASSTGTANEQFF.

The rearrangement links TRBV19 to TRBJ1-4; unclear D gene. Looked up from germline, CDR1 is LNHDA and CDR2 is SQIVND (reference sequence). This CDR3 has 15 residues. Trimming removed 7 bases from V and 4 bases from J, with 16 bases in between. The CDR3 loop reads CASKEGTSSNEKLFF. In DNA form, the CDR3 reads TGTGCCAGTAAGGAGGGAACCTCAAGTAATGAAAAACTGTTTTTT.

This clone has just one count. The genes are TRBV4-2 and TRBJ1-5, with D unclear. The V gene lost 0 bases and the J gene lost 2 bases, with 11 bases spanning the gap. The CDR3 has 16 residues. CDR1 is LGHNA and CDR2 is YNFKEQ in the germline V gene. The CDR3 nucleotides are TGTGCCAGCAGCCAAGATGTCCGGAGAGGCAATCAGCCCCAGCATTTT. This gives the protein CASSQDVRRGNQPQHF.

This chain connects TRBV11-3 to TRBJ2-1, with 12 positions matching TRBD2. The trim removed 5 bases at V and 8 bases at J, leaving 7 bases unmatched. The germline CDR1 and CDR2 sequences are SGHNT and YENEEA. The CDR3 length is 15 residues. CDR3 coding DNA: TGTGCCAGCAGCCCCCGGACTAGCGGGAACCATGAGCAGTTCTTC. Translated: CASSPRTSGNHEQFF.

The chain employs TRBV5-8 and TRBJ2-3; D is perhaps TRBD1 (6 bases). V was cut by 2 bases and J by 4 bases, with 11 bases left in between. CDR1 and CDR2 from the germline V gene are SGHTS and YDEGEE. The CDR3 sequence is 14 residues long. The CDR3 bases are TGTGCCAGCAGCTTAACAGGGTTCTCAGATACGCAGTATTTT. This translates into CASSLTGFSDTQYF.

The chain employs TRBV7-8 and TRBJ1-2, with a possible D match to TRBD1 (6 bases). Trimming left V 5 bases short and J 2 bases short, with 18 bases between. The CDR3 has 16 residues. Germline CDR1 and CDR2: SGHVS and FQNEAQ. This CDR3 is CASSRTRGGENYGYTF. The CDR3, as DNA: TGTGCCAGCAGCCGAACCCGGGGGGGCGAAAACTATGGCTACACCTTC.

V is TRBV19 and J is TRBJ2-7; 10 nucleotides match TRBD1. Germline V gives CDR1 LNHDA, CDR2 SQIVND (reference sequence). This CDR3 is built from 15 residues. Unmatched junction bases numbered 4, after V lost 1 base and J lost 4 bases. CDR3 in DNA: TGTGCCAGTAGTATAGCGGGACAGGGGTCTTACGAGCAGTACTTC. This gives the protein CASSIAGQGSYEQYF. The full variable domain, in which reference TRBV19 and TRBJ2-7 provide the parts outside the CDR3, is DGGITQSPKYLFRKEGQNVTLSCEQNLNHDAMYWYRQDPGQGLRLIYYSQIVNDFQKGDIAEGYSVSREKKESFPLTVTSAQKNPTAFYLCASSIAGQGSYEQYFGPGTRLTVT.

This clone occurred once. The chain joins TRBV4-2 to TRBJ1-1, with 9 bases identical to TRBD1. From germline, CDR1 is LGHNA and CDR2 YNFKEQ. The length of the CDR3 is 17 residues. Losses at the gene ends were 1 base for V and 11 bases for J; bases not matched to a gene: 17. This CDR3 is CASSQVPVGDRERSAFF. The CDR3 DNA reads as TGTGCCAGCAGCCAAGTGCCAGTAGGGGACAGGGAACGTTCGGCTTTCTTT.